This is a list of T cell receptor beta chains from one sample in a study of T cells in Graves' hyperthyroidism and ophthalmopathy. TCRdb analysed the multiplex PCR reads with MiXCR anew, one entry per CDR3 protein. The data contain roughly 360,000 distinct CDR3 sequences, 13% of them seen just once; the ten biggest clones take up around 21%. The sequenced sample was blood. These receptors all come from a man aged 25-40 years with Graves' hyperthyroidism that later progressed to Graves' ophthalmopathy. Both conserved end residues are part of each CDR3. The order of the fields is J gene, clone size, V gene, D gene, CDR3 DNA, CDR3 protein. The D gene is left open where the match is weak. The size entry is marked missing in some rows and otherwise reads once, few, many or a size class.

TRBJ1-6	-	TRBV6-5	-	TGTGCCAGCAGTTACAGGGGCCGGGATTCACCCCTCCACTTT	CASSYRGRDSPLHF
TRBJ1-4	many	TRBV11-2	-	TGTGCCAGCAGCTTAGTTGCGGCAACTAATGAAAAACTGTTTTTT	CASSLVAATNEKLFF
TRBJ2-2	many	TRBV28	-	TGTGCCAGCAGTTTCACGAGCACCGGGGAGCTGTTTTTT	CASSFTSTGELFF
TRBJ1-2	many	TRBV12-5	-	TGTGCTAGTGGTTTCAGGTCTGGCTACACCTTC	CASGFRSGYTF
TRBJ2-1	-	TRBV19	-	TGTGCCAGTAGCTCTCGTCGGATCTCCTACAATGAGCAGTTCTTC	CASSSRRISYNEQFF
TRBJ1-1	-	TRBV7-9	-	TGTGCCAGCAGCTTACGCCTGGACGTATGGAGAACTGAAGCTTTCTTT	CASSLRLDVWRTEAFF
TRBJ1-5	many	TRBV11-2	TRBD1	TGTGCCAGCAGCTCATTACAGGGGAGAGGCAATCAGCCCCAGCATTTT	CASSSLQGRGNQPQHF
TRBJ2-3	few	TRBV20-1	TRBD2	TGCAGTGCTAGAGATCACTTCCAAAGCGGGGGGCCAAGGGATACGCAGTATTTT	CSARDHFQSGGPRDTQYF
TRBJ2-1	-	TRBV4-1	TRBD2	TGCGCCAGCAGCCGAGAAAGGGGACTAGCGGACTACAATGAGCAGTTCTTC	CASSRERGLADYNEQFF
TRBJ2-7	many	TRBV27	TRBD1	TGTGCCAGCAGTCGCCCGGGACAGGGGGCCTACGAGCAGTACTTC	CASSRPGQGAYEQYF
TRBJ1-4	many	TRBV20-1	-	TGCAGTGTAAGGCCGCGTGACGAAAAACTGTTTTTT	CSVRPRDEKLFF
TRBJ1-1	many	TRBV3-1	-	TGTGCCAGCACCTCGTTTGGGGGCTGGGCTTTCTTT	CASTSFGGWAFF
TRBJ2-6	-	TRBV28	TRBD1	TGTGCCAGCAGAGACAGGGGGACATCTGGGGCCAACGTCCTGACTTTC	CASRDRGTSGANVLTF
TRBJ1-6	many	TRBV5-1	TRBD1	TGCGCCAGCAGCTTACGGACAGGGTCGGGCGATAATTCACCCCTCCACTTT	CASSLRTGSGDNSPLHF
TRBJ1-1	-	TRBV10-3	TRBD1	TGTGCCATCGGACAGGGGGCGAACACTGAAGCTTTCTTT	CAIGQGANTEAFF
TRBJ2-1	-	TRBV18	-	TGTGCCAGCTCACCGGACCGAAACAATGAGCAGTTCTTC	CASSPDRNNEQFF
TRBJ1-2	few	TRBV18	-	TGTGCCAGCTCACCACAGGGTTCGTCCTATGGCTACACCTTC	CASSPQGSSYGYTF
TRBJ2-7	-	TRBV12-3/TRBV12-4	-	TGTGCCAGCAGTCCACGTCCAGACGAGCAGTACTTC	CASSPRPDEQYF
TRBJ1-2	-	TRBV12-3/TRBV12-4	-	TGTGCCAGCACCGGGCAAGGGGTTGGAGGCTACACCTTC	CASTGQGVGGYTF
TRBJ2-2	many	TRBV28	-	TGTGCCAGCAGTTTCGACACTAGCACCGGGGAGCTGTTTTTT	CASSFDTSTGELFF
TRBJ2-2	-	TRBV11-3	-	TGTGCCAGCAGCTTAGGTATCGGAATCGGGAGCACCGGGGAGCTGTTTTTT	CASSLGIGIGSTGELFF
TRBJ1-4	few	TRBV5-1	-	TGCGCCAGCAGAACGACAGCGACTAATGAAAAACTGTTTTTT	CASRTTATNEKLFF
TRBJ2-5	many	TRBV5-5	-	TGTGCCAGCAGCTCGGGCGTCCGGTGGGAGACCCAGTACTTC	CASSSGVRWETQYF